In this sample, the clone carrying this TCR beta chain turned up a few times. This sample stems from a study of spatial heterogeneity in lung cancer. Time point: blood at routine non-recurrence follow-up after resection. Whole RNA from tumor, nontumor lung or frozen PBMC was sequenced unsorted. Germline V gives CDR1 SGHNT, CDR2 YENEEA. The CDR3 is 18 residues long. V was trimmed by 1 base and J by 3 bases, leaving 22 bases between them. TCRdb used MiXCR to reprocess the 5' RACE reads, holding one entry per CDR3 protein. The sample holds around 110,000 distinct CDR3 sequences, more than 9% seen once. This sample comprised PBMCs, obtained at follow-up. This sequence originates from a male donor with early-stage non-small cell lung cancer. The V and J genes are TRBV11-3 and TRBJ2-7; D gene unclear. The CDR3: CASSLGVNHYIPHYEQYF. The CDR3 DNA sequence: TGTGCCAGCAGCTTAGGGGTAAACCACTATATCCCGCACTACGAGCAGTACTTC.